These T cell receptor beta chains were read from a single sample in a study of regulatory T cells in long-lasting Graves disease. TCRdb re-analysed the multiplex PCR reads in MiXCR, keeping a single row per CDR3 protein. The table shows a few hundred thousand distinct CDR3 sequences, with around 20% occurring only once. The source was peripheral blood mononuclear cells (PBMCs), collected when the disease was refractory, from a patient treated with antithyroid drugs. These receptor sequences come from a female donor with Graves disease. Both conserved end residues are part of each CDR3. The D gene is left open where the match is weak. Clone size is shown for a subset of rows, as once, few, many or a class of expanded clone.

D	J	V	size	DNA	CDR3
-	TRBJ1-1	TRBV7-3	many	TGTGCCAGCAGCTTAGGACCGGGGAGGGACACTGAAGCTTTCTTT	CASSLGPGRDTEAFF
TRBD2	TRBJ2-2	TRBV7-2	few	TGTGCCAGCAGCCCCAATCCTAGCGGAATGAACACCGGGGAGCTGTTTTTT	CASSPNPSGMNTGELFF
-	TRBJ1-5	TRBV28	few	TGTGCCAGCAGTTTCCAGCCAGGGAACAATCAGCCCCAGCATTTT	CASSFQPGNNQPQHF
-	TRBJ2-4	TRBV20-1	-	TGCAGTGCTACCCCGAGACAGCTGGGGAAAAACATTCAGTACTTC	CSATPRQLGKNIQYF
-	TRBJ2-7	TRBV3-1	few	TGTGCCAGCAGCCAAGACCGAAGGGGACTCTTTTACTTC	CASSQDRRGLFYF
-	TRBJ1-5	TRBV28	many	TGTGCCAGCTTGAGGGGTACTCATAGCAATCAGCCCCAGCATTTT	CASLRGTHSNQPQHF
-	TRBJ1-2	TRBV6-5	many	TGTGCCAGCAGTTACAGAGCAGGTGGCTACACCTTC	CASSYRAGGYTF
-	TRBJ1-1	TRBV19	-	TGTGCCAGTAGTATAGGACAAGGAGCTTTCTTT	CASSIGQGAFF
TRBD1	TRBJ1-5	TRBV20-1	-	TGCAGTGCTCAGACAGGGGGAAATAGCAATCAGCCCCAGCATTTT	CSAQTGGNSNQPQHF
TRBD2	TRBJ2-7	TRBV7-9	-	TGTGCCAGCAGCCCCACTAGCGGGAGGGCCCTCGTCCACGAGCAGTACTTC	CASSPTSGRALVHEQYF
TRBD2	TRBJ2-5	TRBV12-3/TRBV12-4	-	TGTGCCAGCAGTTTAGCGGGAGGGCCCCCAGAGACCCAGTACTTC	CASSLAGGPPETQYF
-	TRBJ1-5	TRBV29-1	many	TGCAGCGTTGGTTGGTCAGGAAATCAGCCCCAGCATTTT	CSVGWSGNQPQHF
-	TRBJ2-2	TRBV6-1	many	TGTGCCAGCAGTACCCGGGGCAAGAACACCGGGGAGCTGTTTTTT	CASSTRGKNTGELFF
TRBD2	TRBJ2-7	TRBV4-1	-	TGCGCCAGCAGCCAAGACTTCTATAGCGGGGGCTACGAGCAGTACTTC	CASSQDFYSGGYEQYF
TRBD1	TRBJ1-1	TRBV6-2/TRBV6-3	few	TGTGCCAGCAGGGGTCGAAACAGGGGTGCGGTCAACACTGAAGCTTTCTTT	CASRGRNRGAVNTEAFF
TRBD1	TRBJ1-1	TRBV9	few	TGTGCCAGCAGCGTAGAGGGGACAGGGGTCACTGAAGCTTTCTTT	CASSVEGTGVTEAFF
-	TRBJ2-7	TRBV6-1	many	TGTGCCAGCAGTACGGGGGACAGATCCTACGAGCAGTACTTC	CASSTGDRSYEQYF
-	TRBJ2-2	TRBV6-1	many	TGTGCCAGCCGGGACCCAGGGACCGGGGAGCTGTTTTTT	CASRDPGTGELFF
-	TRBJ2-3	TRBV7-9	-	TGTGCCAGCAGCCCCTCCCCAGACACAGATACGCAGTATTTT	CASSPSPDTDTQYF
-	TRBJ2-6	TRBV6-1	-	TGTGCCAGCCAGGGACTTCTTCTCTCTGGGGCCAACGTCCTGACTTTC	CASQGLLLSGANVLTF
-	TRBJ1-2	TRBV10-3	few	TGTGCCATCAGTGAGTCGACTCCGGGGCAGAACTATGGCTACACCTTC	CAISESTPGQNYGYTF
-	TRBJ1-1	TRBV10-3	few	TGTGCCATCAGTGAAGTCCAGTCGAACACTGAAGCTTTCTTT	CAISEVQSNTEAFF
-	TRBJ2-7	TRBV30	many	TGTGCCTGGAGTACGGGGGAATACGAGCAGTACTTC	CAWSTGEYEQYF
TRBD2	TRBJ2-2	TRBV28	-	TGTGCCAGCAGTTTAGGAGCGGGAGAAGGGAACACCGGGGAGCTGTTTTTT	CASSLGAGEGNTGELFF
TRBD2	TRBJ2-2	TRBV6-1	-	TGTGCCAGCAGTGATTTAGCGGGAGTCACCGGGGAGCTGTTTTTT	CASSDLAGVTGELFF
-	TRBJ1-6	TRBV20-1	few	TGCAGTGCTAGACCCGAAGTACCGGGTCGGCCTGATTCACCCCTCCACTTT	CSARPEVPGRPDSPLHF